The 20 T cell receptor beta chains given below trace back to one sample, sequenced in a study of cytotoxic CD8 clonotypes in ibrutinib-treated CLL. Here immunoSEQ multiplex PCR was the method, and the copy in TCRdb shows in-frame clones only, minus some. The sample contains more than 55,000 clones, roughly 70% of which appear only once. The specimen comprised PBMCs, sampled after 12 months of ibrutinib treatment. Receptors originate from a human donor with chronic lymphocytic leukemia.

The V call is TRBV6-6, the J call TRBJ1-5; D is possibly TRBD1 (6 bases). Germline V gives CDR1 MNHNY, CDR2 SVGAGI (reference sequence). The length of the CDR3 is 16 residues. V lost 6 bases and J 0 bases, leaving 15 bases between the germline ends. CDR3 protein: CASRDPRGASNQPQHF. DNA for the CDR3: TGTGCCAGCAGGGATCCGCGGGGGGCTAGCAATCAGCCCCAGCATTTT.

This clone has a single count. The chain joins TRBV30 to TRBJ2-7; the D call may be TRBD1 or TRBD2 (5 bases each). V was clipped by 1 base and J by 3 bases, with 25 bases between them. The CDR3 contains 18 residues. CDR1 is GTSNPN, CDR2 SVGIG, per germline (reference sequence). CDR3 bases: TGTGCCTGGAGTGGAGGGCAGGGCCCCTCGAGGTCCGGCTACGAGCAGTACTTC. It translates to CAWSGGQGPSRSGYEQYF.

This clone was detected ten times or more. The chain combines TRBV7-2 with TRBJ1-5; D unclear. Germline CDR1 SGHTA, CDR2 FQGNSA. V was trimmed by 2 bases and J by 0 bases, leaving 2 bases between them. There are 13 residues in the CDR3. The CDR3 region is CASSLSSNQPQHF. The DNA of the CDR3 is TGTGCCAGCAGCTTAAGTAGCAATCAGCCCCAGCATTTT.

The chain carries TRBV19 and TRBJ1-2; D possibly corresponds to TRBD1 (5 bases). Trimming cost V 3 bases and J 4 bases, with 12 bases left between them. The germline V gene has CDR1 LNHDA and CDR2 SQIVND (reference sequence). The CDR3 loop spans 14 amino acids. CDR3 sequence (DNA): TGTGCCAGTAGTATGCAGGGAGGGAGCTATGGCTACACCTTC. As protein: CASSMQGGSYGYTF.

The gene calls are TRBV2 and TRBJ2-5; no clear D. V was pared by 0 bases and J by 1 base, with 3 bases between. The germline V gene encodes CDR1 SNHLY and CDR2 FYNNEI. The CDR3 is 13 amino acids. The chain's CDR3 is CASSEASQETQYF. Written as DNA, the CDR3 is TGTGCCAGCAGTGAAGCAAGCCAAGAGACCCAGTACTTC.

This chain joins TRBV5-1 and TRBJ2-7; possibly TRBD2 for D (6 bases). The CDR3 is 12 amino acids. The V gene lost 5 bases and the J gene lost 7 bases, with 13 bases spanning the gap. CDR1 SGHRS and CDR2 YFSETQ come from the germline V gene. CDR3 protein: CASRGLGEEQYF. CDR3 coding DNA: TGCGCCAGCAGGGGACTCGGGGAAGAGCAGTACTTC.

V gene TRBV5-6 combines with J gene TRBJ2-5, with D maybe TRBD1 (6 bases). Germline lookup yields CDR1 SGHDT and CDR2 YYEEEE. The CDR3 is 16 amino acids. Trimming pared 1 base from V and 4 bases from J, leaving 17 bases between. The CDR3 loop is CASSLWGEGDGETQYF. CDR3 coding DNA: TGTGCCAGCAGCTTGTGGGGAGAGGGGGACGGAGAGACCCAGTACTTC.

This chain uses TRBV18 with TRBJ1-5; TRBD1 matches at 8 bases. Germline CDR1 KGHSH, CDR2 LQKENI. The trim removed 2 bases at V and 4 bases at J, leaving 7 bases unmatched. The CDR3 is made up of 16 amino acids. The DNA for the CDR3 is TGTGCCAGCTCACCATCAAACAGGGGGAGGAATCAGCCCCAGCATTTT. Protein product: CASSPSNRGRNQPQHF.

This chain uses TRBV1 with TRBJ2-2; the table's D call, TRBD1, has no DNA check behind it. TRBV1 is a documented pseudogene. The CDR3 has 18 amino acids. In DNA form, the CDR3 reads TGCACCAGCAGCCAAGAACCCTTGACAAAACGTGGCACCGGGGAGCTGTTTTTT. Translating gives CTSSQEPLTKRGTGELFF.

V gene TRBV28 combines with J gene TRBJ1-5; 7 bases are a match to TRBD1. The CDR3 loop spans 15 amino acids. In germline, CDR1 is MDHEN, CDR2 SYDVKM. V dropped 5 bases and J dropped 7; count of bases not matched to a gene: 11. The CDR3: CASSTNGGGWQPQHF. The CDR3 coding sequence is TGTGCCAGCAGTACCAACGGAGGGGGCTGGCAGCCCCAGCATTTT. The variable domain in full, completed from reference TRBV28 and TRBJ1-5, reads DVKVTQSSRYLVKRTGEKVFLECVQDMDHENMFWYRQDPGLGLRLIYFSYDVKMKEKGDIPEGYSVSREKKERFSLILESASTNQTSMYLCASSTNGGGWQPQHFGDGTRLSIL.

The chain is built from TRBV5-4 and TRBJ2-1; D is perhaps TRBD2 (5 bases). There are 15 residues in the CDR3. The V gene lost 1 base and the J gene lost 4 bases, with 12 bases spanning the gap. Germline V gene sequence: CDR1 SGHNT, CDR2 YYREEE (reference sequence). The CDR3 region is CASSLLTGSYNEQFF. The CDR3 nucleotides are TGTGCCAGCAGCTTGCTGACGGGATCGTACAATGAGCAGTTCTTC. The entire variable domain, with the rest obtained from reference TRBV5-4 and TRBJ2-1, is as follows: ETGVTQSPTHLIKTRGQQVTLRCSSQSGHNTVSWYQQALGQGPQFIFQYYREEENGRGNFPPRFSGLQFPNYSSELNVNALELDDSALYLCASSLLTGSYNEQFFGPGTRLTVL.

There are a few counts of this clone. The V gene is TRBV18, the J gene TRBJ2-2, with D unclear. V lost 0 bases to trimming and J lost 5 bases, with 1 base between them. Germline loops: CDR1 KGHSH, CDR2 LQKENI. The CDR3 is 12 amino acids. The CDR3 region has the DNA TGTGCCAGCTCACCACCGACCGGGGAGCTGTTTTTT. Protein sequence: CASSPPTGELFF.

This chain joins TRBV6-1 and TRBJ2-7, with 9 bases identical to TRBD2. The germline gives CDR1 MNHNS, CDR2 SASEGT. V trimming: 4 bases; J trimming: 6 bases; junction bases outside the gene matches: 10. The CDR3 is 15 residues long. The CDR3 DNA reads TGTGCCAGCAGTGGGACGGGACTAGCCATATCCGAGCAGTACTTC. It is translated as CASSGTGLAISEQYF.

The rearrangement links TRBV7-3 to TRBJ2-3; the D is unclear. Germline V gene lookup returns CDR1 SGHTA and CDR2 FQGTGA. Deletions cut 2 bases from V and 2 bases from J, with 5 bases between. The CDR3 is 13 residues long. DNA of the CDR3: TGTGCCAGCAGCTTACAGGACACAGATACGCAGTATTTT. Protein sequence: CASSLQDTDTQYF.

The chain has TRBV7-9 and TRBJ2-1, with D possibly being TRBD1 (5 bases). This CDR3 comprises 12 residues. Trimming took 5 bases from V and 6 from J, leaving 8 bases between them. Looked up from germline, CDR1 is SEHNR and CDR2 is FQNEAQ (reference sequence). In DNA form, the CDR3 reads TGTGCCAGCAGCCTAGACAGCAATGAGCAGTTCTTC. Protein product: CASSLDSNEQFF. Full variable domain (remainder filled in from reference TRBV7-9 and TRBJ2-1): DTGVSQNPRHKITKRGQNVTFRCDPISEHNRLYWYRQTLGQGPEFLTYFQNEAQLEKSRLLSDRFSAERPKGSFSTLEIQRTEQGDSAMYLCASSLDSNEQFFGPGTRLTVL.

This clone was counted only a few times. The genes are TRBV7-9 and TRBJ2-1; the match to TRBD1 covers 8 bases. The length of the CDR3 is 12 residues. Germline lookup yields CDR1 SEHNR and CDR2 FQNEAQ (reference sequence). J was trimmed by 8 bases and V by 10 bases; bases with no gene match: 7. The CDR3 protein is CATQGAGYEQFF. DNA of the CDR3: TGTGCCACTCAGGGGGCTGGGTATGAGCAGTTCTTC.

The chain uses TRBV11-3 and TRBJ2-1; 9 bases match TRBD2. The germline V gene has CDR1 SGHNT and CDR2 YENEEA. There are 16 residues in the CDR3. V shed 5 bases, J shed 0 bases, and the junction held 5 bases outside the gene matches. The CDR3 bases are TGTGCCAGCAGCGACCTTAGCGGGAGCTCCTACAATGAGCAGTTCTTC. It encodes CASSDLSGSSYNEQFF.

The V gene is TRBV11-2, the J gene TRBJ2-1; weak D call: TRBD1 (6 bases). The germline V gene encodes CDR1 SGHAT and CDR2 FQNNGV. CDR3 length: 14 residues. Trimming stripped 2 bases from V and 6 bases from J, with 11 bases between. This CDR3 is CASSLNRASNEQFF. Here the CDR3 DNA reads TGTGCCAGCAGCTTAAACAGGGCTAGCAATGAGCAGTTCTTC.

This sequence joins TRBV18 and TRBJ1-5, with 9 bases matching TRBD1. Losses at the gene ends were 3 bases for V and 2 bases for J; bases not matched to a gene: 8. This CDR3 contains 17 residues. The germline V gene encodes CDR1 KGHSH and CDR2 LQKENI. In DNA form, the CDR3 reads TGTGCCAGCTCACCCCTTCGGACAGGGGATGGCAATCAGCCCCAGCATTTT. Protein product: CASSPLRTGDGNQPQHF.

This CDR3 reads CASSHPPNEQYF. The CDR3 coding sequence is TGTGCCAGCAGCCATCCGCCTAACGAGCAGTACTTC. The rearrangement joins TRBV6-5 to TRBJ2-7; D unresolved. This CDR3 is 12 amino acids long. Per germline, CDR1 MNHEY and CDR2 SVGAGI. V was clipped by 6 bases and J by 5 bases, with 11 bases between them.